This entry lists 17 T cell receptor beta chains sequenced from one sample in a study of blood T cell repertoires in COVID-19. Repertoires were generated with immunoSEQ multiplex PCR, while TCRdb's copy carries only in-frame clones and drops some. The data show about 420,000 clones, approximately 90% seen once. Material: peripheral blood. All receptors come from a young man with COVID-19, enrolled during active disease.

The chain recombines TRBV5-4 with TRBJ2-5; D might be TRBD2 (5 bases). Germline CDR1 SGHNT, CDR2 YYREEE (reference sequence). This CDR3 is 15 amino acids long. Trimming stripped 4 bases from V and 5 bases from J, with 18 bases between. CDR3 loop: CASSRTLAAEETQYF. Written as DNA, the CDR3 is TGTGCCAGCAGCAGGACCCTAGCAGCGGAGGAGACCCAGTACTTC.

CDR3 nucleotides: TGTGCCAGCAGTTTACAGGAGGCCTACGAGCAGTACTTC. Protein sequence: CASSLQEAYEQYF. The chain links TRBV12-3 or TRBV12-4 to TRBJ2-7; D may be TRBD2 (5 bases). With 2 bases removed from V and 2 bases from J, the gap between germline ends came to 7 bases. This CDR3 comprises 13 residues.

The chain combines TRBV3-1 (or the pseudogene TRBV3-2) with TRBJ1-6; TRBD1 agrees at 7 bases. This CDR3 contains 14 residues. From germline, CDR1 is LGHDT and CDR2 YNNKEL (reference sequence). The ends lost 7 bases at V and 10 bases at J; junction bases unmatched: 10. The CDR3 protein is CASTIGQVGSPLHF. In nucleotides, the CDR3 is TGTGCCAGCACCATCGGACAGGTAGGATCACCCCTCCACTTT.

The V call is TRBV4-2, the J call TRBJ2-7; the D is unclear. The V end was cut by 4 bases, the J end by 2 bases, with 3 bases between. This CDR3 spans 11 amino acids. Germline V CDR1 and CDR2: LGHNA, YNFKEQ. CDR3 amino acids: CASSPPYEQYF. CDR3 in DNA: TGTGCCAGCAGCCCTCCCTACGAGCAGTACTTC.

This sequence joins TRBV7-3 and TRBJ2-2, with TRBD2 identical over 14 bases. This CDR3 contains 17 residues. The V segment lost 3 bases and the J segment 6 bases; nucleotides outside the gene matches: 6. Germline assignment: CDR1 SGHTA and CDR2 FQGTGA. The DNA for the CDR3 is TGTGCCAGCAGCTTGTTTGGACTAGCGGGAGGAGCCGGGGAGCTGTTTTTT. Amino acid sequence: CASSLFGLAGGAGELFF.

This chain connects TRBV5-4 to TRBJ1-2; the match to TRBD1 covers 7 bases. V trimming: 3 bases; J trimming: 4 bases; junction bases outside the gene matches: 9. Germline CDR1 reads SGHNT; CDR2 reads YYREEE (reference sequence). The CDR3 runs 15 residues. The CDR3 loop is CASSSYRGGGYGYTF. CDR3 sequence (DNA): TGTGCCAGCAGCTCATACAGGGGTGGGGGCTATGGCTACACCTTC. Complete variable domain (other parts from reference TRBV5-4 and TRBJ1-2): ETGVTQSPTHLIKTRGQQVTLRCSSQSGHNTVSWYQQALGQGPQFIFQYYREEENGRGNFPPRFSGLQFPNYSSELNVNALELDDSALYLCASSSYRGGGYGYTFGSGTRLTVV.

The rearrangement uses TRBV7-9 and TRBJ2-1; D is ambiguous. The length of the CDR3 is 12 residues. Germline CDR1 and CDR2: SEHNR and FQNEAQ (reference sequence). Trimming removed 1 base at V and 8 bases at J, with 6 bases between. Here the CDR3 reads CASSLGSYEQFF. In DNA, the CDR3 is TGTGCCAGCAGCTTAGGCAGTTATGAGCAGTTCTTC.

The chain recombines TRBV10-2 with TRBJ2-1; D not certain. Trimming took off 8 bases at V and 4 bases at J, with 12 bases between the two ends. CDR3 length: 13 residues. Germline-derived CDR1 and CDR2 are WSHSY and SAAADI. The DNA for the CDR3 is TGCGCCAGCGGGTGGCTAGGTTACAATGAGCAGTTCTTC. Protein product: CASGWLGYNEQFF.

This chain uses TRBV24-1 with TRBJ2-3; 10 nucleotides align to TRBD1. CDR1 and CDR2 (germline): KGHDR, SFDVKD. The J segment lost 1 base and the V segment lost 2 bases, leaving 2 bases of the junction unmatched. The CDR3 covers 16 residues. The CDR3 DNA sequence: TGTGCCACCAGTGATTGGGGACAGGGGCGCACAGATACGCAGTATTTT. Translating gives CATSDWGQGRTDTQYF.

In DNA form, the CDR3 reads TGTGCCAGCTGGGCGGGGGGAATCACTGAAGCTTTCTTT. Translating gives CASWAGGITEAFF. This chain uses TRBV7-9 with TRBJ1-1; TRBD1 might be the D (5 bases). The CDR3 runs 13 residues. Trimming stripped 8 bases from V and 4 bases from J, with 14 bases between. Germline V lookup: CDR1 SEHNR, CDR2 FQNEAQ (reference sequence).

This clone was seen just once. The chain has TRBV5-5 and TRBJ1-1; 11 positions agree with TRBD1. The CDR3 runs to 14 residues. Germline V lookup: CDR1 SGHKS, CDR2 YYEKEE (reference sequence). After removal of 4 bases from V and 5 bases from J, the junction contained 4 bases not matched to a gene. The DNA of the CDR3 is TGTGCCAGCAGCACGGGACAGGGGGGGACTGAAGCTTTCTTT. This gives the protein CASSTGQGGTEAFF.

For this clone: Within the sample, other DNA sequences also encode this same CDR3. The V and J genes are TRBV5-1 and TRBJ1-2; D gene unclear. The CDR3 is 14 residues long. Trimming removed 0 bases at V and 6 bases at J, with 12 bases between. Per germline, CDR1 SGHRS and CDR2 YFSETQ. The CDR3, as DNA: TGCGCCAGCAGCTTGGGGACTGGAGGCGATGGCTACACCTTC. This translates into CASSLGTGGDGYTF.

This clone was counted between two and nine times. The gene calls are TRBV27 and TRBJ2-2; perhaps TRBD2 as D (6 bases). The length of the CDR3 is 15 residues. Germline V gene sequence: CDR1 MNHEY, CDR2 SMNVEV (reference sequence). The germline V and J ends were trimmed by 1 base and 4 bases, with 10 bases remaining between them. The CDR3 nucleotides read TGTGCCAGCAGTTTATTACCTAGCGCCACCGGGGAGCTGTTTTTT. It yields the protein CASSLLPSATGELFF.

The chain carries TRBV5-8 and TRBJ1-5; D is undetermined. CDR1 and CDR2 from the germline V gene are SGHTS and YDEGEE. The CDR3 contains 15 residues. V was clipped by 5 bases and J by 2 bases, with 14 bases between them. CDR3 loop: CASRGSGGGNQPQHF. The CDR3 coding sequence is TGTGCCAGCAGGGGGTCAGGCGGGGGCAATCAGCCCCAGCATTTT.

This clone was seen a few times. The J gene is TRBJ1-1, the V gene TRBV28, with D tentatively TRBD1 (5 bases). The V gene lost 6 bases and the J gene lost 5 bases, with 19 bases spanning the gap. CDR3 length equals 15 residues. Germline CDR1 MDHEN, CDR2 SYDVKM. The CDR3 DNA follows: TGTGCCAGCAGCCCCTCGGGGGTGAGCCTGACTGAAGCTTTCTTT. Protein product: CASSPSGVSLTEAFF.

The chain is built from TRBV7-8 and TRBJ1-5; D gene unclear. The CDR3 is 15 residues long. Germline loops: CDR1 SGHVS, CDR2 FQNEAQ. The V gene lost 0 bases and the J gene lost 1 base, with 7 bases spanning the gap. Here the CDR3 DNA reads TGTGCCAGCAGCTTAGCGCGTCACAGCAATCAGCCCCAGCATTTT. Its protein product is CASSLARHSNQPQHF.

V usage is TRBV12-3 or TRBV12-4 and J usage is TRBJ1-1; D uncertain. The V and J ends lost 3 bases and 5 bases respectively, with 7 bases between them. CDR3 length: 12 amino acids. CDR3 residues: CASSFGWTEAFF. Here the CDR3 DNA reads TGTGCCAGCAGTTTCGGGTGGACTGAAGCTTTCTTT.